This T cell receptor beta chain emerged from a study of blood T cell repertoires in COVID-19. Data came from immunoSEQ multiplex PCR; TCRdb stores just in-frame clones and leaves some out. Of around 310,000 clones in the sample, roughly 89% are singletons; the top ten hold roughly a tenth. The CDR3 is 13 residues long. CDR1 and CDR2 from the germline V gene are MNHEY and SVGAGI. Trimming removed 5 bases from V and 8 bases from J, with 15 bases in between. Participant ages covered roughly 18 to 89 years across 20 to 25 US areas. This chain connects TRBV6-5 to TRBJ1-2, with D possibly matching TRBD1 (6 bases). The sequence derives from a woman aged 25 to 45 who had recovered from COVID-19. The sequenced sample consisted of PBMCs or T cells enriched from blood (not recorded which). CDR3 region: CASSTGNSGGYTF. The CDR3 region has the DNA TGTGCCAGCAGTACAGGGAATTCGGGGGGCTACACCTTC.